A single sample gave rise to the 9 T cell receptor beta chains below, sequenced in a study of CD8 T cells in ankylosing spondylitis. TCRdb fed the 5' RACE reads into MiXCR, producing one record per CDR3 protein. Of 200,000 to 250,000 distinct CDR3 sequences detected, about a quarter appear once; the ten largest clones hold 5% to 7.5%. Sequencing was done on a sample of blood, either unsorted or a sorted T cell fraction (not recorded which). These receptors were obtained from a male donor with ankylosing spondylitis or in good health (not recorded which).

This clonotype was observed at least ten times. The chain recombines TRBV6-5 with TRBJ2-1; 11 nucleotides align to TRBD2. CDR1 and CDR2 from the germline V gene are MNHEY and SVGAGI. Trimming took 2 bases from V and 0 from J; bases not matched to a gene: 3. CDR3 length: 17 residues. In DNA, the CDR3 is TGTGCCAGCAGTTACCGTACTAGCGGGAGCTCCTACAATGAGCAGTTCTTC. Translated, it gives CASSYRTSGSSYNEQFF.

V is TRBV6-1 and J is TRBJ2-7, with 7 positions matching TRBD1. The CDR3 covers 14 residues. Germline V CDR1 and CDR2: MNHNS, SASEGT. V lost 10 bases, J lost 3 bases, and 12 bases stayed unmatched. The CDR3 sequence: CATHPGTANYEQYF. CDR3 sequence (DNA): TGTGCCACCCACCCTGGGACAGCAAACTACGAGCAGTACTTC.

The rearrangement links TRBV11-2 to TRBJ2-1, with TRBD2 matching 11 bases. The germline CDR1 and CDR2 sequences are SGHAT and FQNNGV. The J segment lost 8 bases and the V segment lost 5 bases, leaving 17 bases of the junction unmatched. This CDR3 contains 18 residues. The CDR3, as DNA: TGTGCCAGCAGCCTTGGTAGGCTTAGCGGGAGGGCCGGTCATGAGCAGTTCTTC. Residues: CASSLGRLSGRAGHEQFF.

This clonotype was detected only a few times. The gene calls are TRBV5-1 and TRBJ2-7; 7 positions match TRBD1. The J segment lost 4 bases and the V segment lost 4 bases, leaving 8 bases of the junction unmatched. This CDR3 comprises 14 residues. Germline CDR1 is SGHRS and CDR2 is YFSETQ. In nucleotides, the CDR3 is TGCGCCAGCAGCCCCACGACAGGGCAATACGAGCAGTACTTC. Its protein product is CASSPTTGQYEQYF. Based on the CDR3 plus reference TRBV5-1 and TRBJ2-7, the full variable domain is KAGVTQTPRYLIKTRGQQVTLSCSPISGHRSVSWYQQTPGQGLQFLFEYFSETQRNKGNFPGRFSGRQFSNSRSEMNVSTLELGDSALYLCASSPTTGQYEQYFGPGTRLTVT.

This clonotype was counted at least ten times. The genes are TRBV5-1 and TRBJ2-3, with TRBD2 as a possible D gene (5 bases). CDR3 length equals 15 residues. The V gene's germline CDR1 is SGHRS and CDR2 YFSETQ. Trimming removed 0 bases from V and 6 bases from J, with 14 bases in between. The CDR3 nucleotides are TGCGCCAGCAGCTTGGCTGCTAGCCCCCGGGATACGCAGTATTTT. This gives the protein CASSLAASPRDTQYF.

With respect to this clonotype: Possible read error: a much larger clone is one base away. The chain uses TRBV5-5 and TRBJ1-1, with no clear D. This CDR3 comprises 15 residues. The germline gives CDR1 SGHKS, CDR2 YYEKEE (reference sequence). The CDR3 nucleotides read TGTGCCAGCAGCGGGGAAGTTGGGGTGAACACTGAAGCTTCCTTT. It specifies CASSGEVGVNTEASF.

This clonotype occurred many times. The chain uses TRBV28 and TRBJ2-1; the D is unclear. This CDR3 is 12 amino acids long. Trimming removed 3 bases from V and 11 bases from J, with 11 bases in between. Germline V gene sequence: CDR1 MDHEN, CDR2 SYDVKM. CDR3 amino acids: CASSLTGSKQFF. DNA for the CDR3: TGTGCCAGCAGTTTGACCGGGTCGAAGCAGTTCTTC.

This clonotype was counted once. This chain connects TRBV5-1 to TRBJ2-7; 8 nucleotides align to TRBD1. Germline V gene data show CDR1 as SGHRS and CDR2 as YFSETQ. CDR3 size: 15 residues. J gave up 3 bases and V 4 bases, and 9 bases lay outside the gene matches. CDR3 region: CASSEYRGKYYEQYF. The CDR3 coding sequence is TGCGCCAGCAGCGAGTACAGGGGGAAGTACTACGAGCAGTACTTC.

J is TRBJ1-1 and V is TRBV20-1; TRBD1 matches 7 bases. The germline V gene has CDR1 DFQATT and CDR2 SNEGSKA (reference sequence). Trimming at V came to 4 bases and at J to 5 bases, leaving 10 bases not matched to a gene. This CDR3 comprises 14 residues. The CDR3 DNA is TGCAGTGCTACCCCGTGGCAGGGGGGGACTGAAGCTTTCTTT. Translated: CSATPWQGGTEAFF.